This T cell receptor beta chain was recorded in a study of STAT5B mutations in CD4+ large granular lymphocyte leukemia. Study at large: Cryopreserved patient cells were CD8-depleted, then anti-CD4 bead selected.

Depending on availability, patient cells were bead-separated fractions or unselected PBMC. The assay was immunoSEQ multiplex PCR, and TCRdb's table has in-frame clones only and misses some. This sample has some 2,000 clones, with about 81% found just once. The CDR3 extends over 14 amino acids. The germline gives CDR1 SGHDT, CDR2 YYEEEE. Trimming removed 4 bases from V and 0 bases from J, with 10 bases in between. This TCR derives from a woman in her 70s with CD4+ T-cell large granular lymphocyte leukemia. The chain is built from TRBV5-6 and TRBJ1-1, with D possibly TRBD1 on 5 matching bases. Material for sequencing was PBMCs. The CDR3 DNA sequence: TGTGCCAGCAGCGGGGGGGTCCTGAACACTGAAGCTTTCTTT. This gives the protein CASSGGVLNTEAFF.